Sequencing of this T cell receptor (beta chain) was carried out in a study of CD8+CD57+ T cells in acquired aplastic anemia. Study-wide context: Isolated CD4+ and CD8+ cells, once sorted, yielded DNA averaging around 3.3 ug. Study results and limitations: Common to patients and controls were twenty-nine CD8+ CDR3 sequences. Patient and control CD8+ Simpson's diversity was not significantly different.

Both TCR beta VDJ combination and CDR3 sequence profiling were carried out. Genomic DNA was the template for this profiling. One entry per CDR3 protein, called by TCRdb with MiXCR from the reads. The sample consists of 170,000 or so distinct CDR3 sequences, 40% to 60% of them appearing once. Concerning this clonotype itself: Its cognate antigen is unknown.

CDR1 WSHSY and CDR2 SAAADI come from the germline V gene. With V trimmed by 6 bases and J by 6 bases, 7 bases remained unmatched. The CDR3 runs 13 residues. Previously, flow cytometry had revealed CD8+CD57+ cell expansion in the patients chosen for sequencing. Untreated patients provided the blood samples, with no therapy given before sampling. The specimen was sorted CD4+, CD8+, or CD8+CD57+ T cells (not recorded which) from PBMCs. This chain joins TRBV10-2 and TRBJ1-2; TRBD1 matches at 7 bases. The clonotype comes from a human donor with aplastic anemia. In nucleotides, the CDR3 is TGCGCCAGCAGCGAGAAAGGGGGCGATGGCTACACCTTC. As protein: CASSEKGGDGYTF.